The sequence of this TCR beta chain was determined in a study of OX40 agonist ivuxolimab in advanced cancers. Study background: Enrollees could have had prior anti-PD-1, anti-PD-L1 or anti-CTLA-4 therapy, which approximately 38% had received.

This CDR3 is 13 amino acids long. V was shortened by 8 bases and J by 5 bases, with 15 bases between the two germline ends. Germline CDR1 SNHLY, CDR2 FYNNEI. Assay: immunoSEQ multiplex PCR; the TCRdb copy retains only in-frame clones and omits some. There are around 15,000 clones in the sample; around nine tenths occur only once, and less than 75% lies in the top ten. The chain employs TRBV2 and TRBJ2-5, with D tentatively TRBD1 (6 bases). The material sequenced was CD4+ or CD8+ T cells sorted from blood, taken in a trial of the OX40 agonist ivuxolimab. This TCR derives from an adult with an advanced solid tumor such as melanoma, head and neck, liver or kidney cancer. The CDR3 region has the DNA TGTGCCAGCCACGCAGGGGCGCAGGAGACCCAGTACTTC. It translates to CASHAGAQETQYF. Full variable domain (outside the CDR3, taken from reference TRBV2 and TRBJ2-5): EPEVTQTPSHQVTQMGQEVILRCVPISNHLYFYWYRQILGQKVEFLVSFYNNEISEKSEIFDDQFSVERPDGSNFTLKIRSTKLEDSAMYFCASHAGAQETQYFGPGTRLLVL.